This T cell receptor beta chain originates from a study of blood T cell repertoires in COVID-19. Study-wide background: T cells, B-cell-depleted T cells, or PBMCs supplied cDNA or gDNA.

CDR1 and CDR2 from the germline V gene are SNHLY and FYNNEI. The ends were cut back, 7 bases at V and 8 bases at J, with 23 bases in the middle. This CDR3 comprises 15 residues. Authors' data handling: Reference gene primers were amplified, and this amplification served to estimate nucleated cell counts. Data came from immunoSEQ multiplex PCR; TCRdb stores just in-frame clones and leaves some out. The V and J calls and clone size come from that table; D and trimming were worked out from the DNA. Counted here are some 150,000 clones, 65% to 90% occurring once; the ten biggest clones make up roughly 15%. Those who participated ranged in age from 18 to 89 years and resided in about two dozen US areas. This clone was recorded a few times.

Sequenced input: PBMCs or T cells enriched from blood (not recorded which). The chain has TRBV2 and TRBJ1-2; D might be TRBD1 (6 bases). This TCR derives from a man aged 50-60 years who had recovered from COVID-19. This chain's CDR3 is CASTREQGRVEGYTF. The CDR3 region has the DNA TGTGCCAGCACCCGGGAACAGGGTAGAGTAGAGGGCTACACCTTC.